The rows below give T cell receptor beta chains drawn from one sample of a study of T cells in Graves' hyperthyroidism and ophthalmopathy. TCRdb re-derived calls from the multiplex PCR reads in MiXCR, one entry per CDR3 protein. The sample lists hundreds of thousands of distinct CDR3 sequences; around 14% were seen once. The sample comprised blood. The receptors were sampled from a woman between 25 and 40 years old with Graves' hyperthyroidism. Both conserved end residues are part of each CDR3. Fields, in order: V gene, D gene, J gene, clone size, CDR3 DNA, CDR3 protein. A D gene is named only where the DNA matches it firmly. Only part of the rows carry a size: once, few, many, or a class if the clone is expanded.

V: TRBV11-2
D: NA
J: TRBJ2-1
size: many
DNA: TGTGCCAGCAGCGGTTACTTCGATGAGCAGTTCTTC
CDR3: CASSGYFDEQFF

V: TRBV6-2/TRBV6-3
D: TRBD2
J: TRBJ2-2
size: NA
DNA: TGTGCCACCTCCCCACGCGGGAGGGTGGTCGGGGAGCTGTCTTTT
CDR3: CATSPRGRVVGELSF

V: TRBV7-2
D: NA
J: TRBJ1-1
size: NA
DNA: TGTGCCAGCAGCTTAGTGTGGCCAGGGGAGAACGGGGTCACTGAAGCTTTCTTT
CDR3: CASSLVWPGENGVTEAFF

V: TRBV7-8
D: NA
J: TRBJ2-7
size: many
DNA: TGTGCCAGCAGCTTAGGTCCGGGTTACTACGAGCAGTACTTC
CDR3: CASSLGPGYYEQYF

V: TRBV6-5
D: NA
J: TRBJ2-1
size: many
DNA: TGTGCCAGCAGTTACGCCCCGGGGGCGGGAGTCGGGAATGAGCAGTTCTTC
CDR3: CASSYAPGAGVGNEQFF

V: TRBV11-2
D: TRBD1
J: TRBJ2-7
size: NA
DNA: TGTGCCAGCATCGTCGGACAGGGGGTAGACGAGCAGTACTTC
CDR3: CASIVGQGVDEQYF

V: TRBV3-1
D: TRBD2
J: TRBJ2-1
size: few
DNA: TGTGCCAGCAGCCAAGGTCTAGCGGGAGGAGGGGCCAATGAGCAGTTCTTC
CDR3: CASSQGLAGGGANEQFF

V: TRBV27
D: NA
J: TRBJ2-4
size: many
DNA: TGTGCCAGCAGACCAGAACAGGGCCGGAGCGGGGAAAACATTCAGTACTTC
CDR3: CASRPEQGRSGENIQYF

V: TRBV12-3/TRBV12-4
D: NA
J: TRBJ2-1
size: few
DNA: TGTGCCAGCACTGGCGGCCATGAGCAGTTCTTC
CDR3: CASTGGHEQFF

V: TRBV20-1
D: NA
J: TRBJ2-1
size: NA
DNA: TGCAGTGCAACCGGGACCCCGAGGGATGGGGCCCCGGGGTGGCGGAATGAGCAGTTCTTC
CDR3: CSATGTPRDGAPGWRNEQFF

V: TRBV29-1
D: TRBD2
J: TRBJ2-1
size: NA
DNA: TGCAGCGTCGGTCATAGACTAGCGGGCTTCTACAATGAGCAGTTCTTC
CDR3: CSVGHRLAGFYNEQFF

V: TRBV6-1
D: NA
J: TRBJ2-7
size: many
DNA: TGTGCCAGCAGTGAAGCAGGTCAGGGACAGAGCATACTAGCAGCGACCCCTGGGCAGTACTTC
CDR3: CASSEAGQGQSILAATPGQYF

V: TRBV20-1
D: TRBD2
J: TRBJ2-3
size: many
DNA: TGCAGTGCTATAGCCGGGACTAGCGGCACAGATACGCAGTATTTT
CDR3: CSAIAGTSGTDTQYF

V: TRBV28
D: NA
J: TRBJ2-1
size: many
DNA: TGTGCCAGCAGTTTCCGTCTAGACTACAATGAGCAGTTCTTC
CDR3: CASSFRLDYNEQFF

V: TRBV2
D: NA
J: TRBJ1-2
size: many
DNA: TGTGCCAGCAGTGAGAGGGGAGCGTTTGATGGCTACACCTTC
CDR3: CASSERGAFDGYTF

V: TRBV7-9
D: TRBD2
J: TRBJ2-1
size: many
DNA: TGTGCCAGCAGCGCACCCACAGGGATAGGGAGCGGGAGCGGCTCCTACAATGAGCAGTTCTTC
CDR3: CASSAPTGIGSGSGSYNEQFF

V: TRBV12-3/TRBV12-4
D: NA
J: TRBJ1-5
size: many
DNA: TGTGCCAGCAGTTTAGCGCGGATCCGGAGGGATATTTTGGTTGGCAATCAGCCCCAGCATTTT
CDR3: CASSLARIRRDILVGNQPQHF

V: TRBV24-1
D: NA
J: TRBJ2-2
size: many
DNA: TGTGCCACCAGTGCCCGGACCGGGGAGCTGTTTTTT
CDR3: CATSARTGELFF